The present entry profiles one T cell receptor (beta chain) with its context. As yet, its antigen is unknown. The libraries were made with immunoSEQ v3. Libraries were sequenced to 1.5 million to 2.5 million read pairs (survey) or about 5-6 million (deep). Clones were sequenced by immunoSEQ multiplex PCR, and TCRdb holds only the in-frame ones, with some missing. In the table there are tens of thousands of clones, 60% to 70% of which are singletons. The data stem from a study of TIL therapy for anti-PD-1-resistant metastatic lung cancer. Study conclusions and caveats: Compared with baseline intratumoral T cells, expanded TIL cultures were more clonal and less diverse (6% vs 31%).

Germline CDR1 reads LNHNV; CDR2 reads YYDKDF (reference sequence). The CDR3 contains 15 residues. The germline V and J ends were trimmed by 0 bases and 3 bases, with 12 bases remaining between them. The time point here: pre-treatment sample, taken before nivolumab and TIL therapy. The tumor samples were excised metastases, mostly pleural nodules or supraclavicular lymph nodes. This receptor was identified in a woman between 30 and 80 years old with non-small cell lung cancer. The sample consisted of tumor tissue, taken at baseline. The gene calls are TRBV15 and TRBJ2-7; D remains unclear. CDR3 coding DNA: TGTGCCACCAGCAGAGATCGTGGAGCCCTCTACGAGCAGTACTTC. Residues: CATSRDRGALYEQYF.